The sample holds many counts of the clone carrying this TCR beta chain. Its antigen is undetermined. CDR3 length: 13 residues. Germline V gene lookup returns CDR1 DFQATT and CDR2 SNEGSKA (reference sequence). The V gene lost 1 base and the J gene lost 4 bases, with 10 bases spanning the gap. TCRdb reprocessed the 5' RACE reads with MiXCR, giving one entry per CDR3 protein. This table has under 15,000 distinct CDR3 sequences, 4.5% to 6.5% appearing once. The entry originates in a study of spatial heterogeneity in lung cancer. Study observations and caveats: Tumor mutation count correlated with how many alpha and beta TCRs expanded intratumorally. Ubiquitous and regional nonsynonymous mutations were each tracked by the matching count of ubiquitous or regional expanded TCRs.

Noted time point: sample taken at primary tumor resection. The sequence came from a male donor with early-stage non-small cell lung cancer. This material consisted of lung tumor tissue, taken at surgery. The chain joins TRBV20-1 to TRBJ1-1, with a tentative D call TRBD1 (5 bases). This CDR3 reads CSARAGGGTEAFF. The CDR3 DNA sequence: TGCAGTGCTAGAGCGGGGGGGGGCACTGAAGCTTTCTTT.